This T cell receptor (beta chain) was sequenced in a study of blood T cells in healthy people across ages. The study's findings and limits: Age brought a roughly linear fall in TCR beta diversity measured per million T cells. Total diversity from one million sequenced T cells was likely underestimated. A strong correlation was seen between TCR beta diversity and naive T cell percentage. Leaving the PBMCs unsorted stopped any conclusive comparison of naive versus antigen-experienced cells.

A J-beta primer mix and a sample-barcoded 5' primer were used in a second PCR of roughly 6 to 11 cycles. TCRdb called the 5' RACE reads again in MiXCR, with one record for every CDR3 protein. The repertoire holds 650,000 to 1,000,000 distinct CDR3 sequences, with 35% to 40% as singletons. This clonotype was observed a handful of times. Its antigen is still unknown. Germline values: CDR1 DFQATT, CDR2 SNEGSKA (reference sequence). The trim removed 6 bases at V and 7 bases at J, leaving 6 bases unmatched. This CDR3 is 15 amino acids long. Sequences were obtained from blood. The sequence was obtained from a man between 18 and 35 years old in good health. This rearrangement joins TRBV20-1 to TRBJ2-1, with 16 bases lining up with TRBD2. CDR3 sequence (DNA): TGCAGTGCGGGGACTAGCGGGGGGGCTCTGAATGAGCAGTTCTTC. This translates into CSAGTSGGALNEQFF.